In this sample, the clone carrying this T cell receptor (beta chain) turned up a few times. No antigen is known for it. The sample is drawn from a study of T-cell memory formation after mild COVID-19. General study results and limits: Chiefly within CM and EM were the contracting CD4+ clones; CD8+ ones were within EMRA. Some clones that responded were present in memory (sampled pre-infection), which suggests cross-reactive memory joined. Contracting clones, day 15 to 85, had balanced CD4/CD8, and later expanders favored CD4+.

This CDR3 is 12 amino acids long. The germline V gene has CDR1 GTSNPN and CDR2 SVGIG (reference sequence). V lost 1 base, J lost 4 bases, and 5 bases lay in between. 5'RACE, which relied on constant-segment primers, yielded TCR alpha and TCR beta cDNA libraries carrying sample barcodes and UMIs. MiXCR, run by TCRdb on the 5' RACE reads, gives a single entry per CDR3 protein. The profile shows tens of thousands of distinct CDR3 sequences, 16% of them singletons. The V gene is TRBV30, the J gene TRBJ2-1, with D unclear. The sample taken for sequencing was PBMCs or a T cell subset sorted from them (not recorded which). The clonotype originates from an adult woman who had mild COVID-19 (a few samples of this study predate the infection). Cell type and time point are not known. The CDR3 bases are TGTGCCTGGAGTGAGGGATACAATGAGCAGTTCTTC. Protein: CAWSEGYNEQFF.